The clone carrying this TCR beta chain appeared many times. Its antigen is not known. V lost 0 bases and J lost 3, with 11 bases in between. The CDR3 extends over 14 amino acids. Germline V CDR1 and CDR2: DFQATT, SNEGSKA (reference sequence). TCR beta cDNA libraries had unique molecular identifiers. There were about 1 to 10 million T cells, and roughly 0.5 million cDNA molecules came from them. TCRdb processed the PCR reads anew with MiXCR; each CDR3 protein has one entry. The top ten hold about 4.5% of the sample, which has some 890,000 distinct CDR3 sequences, about 50% seen once. These data are taken from a study of post-analysis software for immune sequencing data. Study outcomes and limitations: In patients, TRBV5-6, TRBV5-1 and TRBV20-1 belonged to roughly five TRBV segments found more frequently than in controls. Normalized Chao1 diversity in multiple sclerosis patients fell significantly below that of controls.

This receptor was obtained from a girl under 18 with multiple sclerosis. The chain joins TRBV20-1 to TRBJ2-5; a possible D gene is TRBD2 (6 bases). The sample consisted of blood. The CDR3 DNA follows: TGCAGTGCTAGAGAGGCTAGCGCAAAAGAGACCCAGTACTTC. Translated: CSAREASAKETQYF.